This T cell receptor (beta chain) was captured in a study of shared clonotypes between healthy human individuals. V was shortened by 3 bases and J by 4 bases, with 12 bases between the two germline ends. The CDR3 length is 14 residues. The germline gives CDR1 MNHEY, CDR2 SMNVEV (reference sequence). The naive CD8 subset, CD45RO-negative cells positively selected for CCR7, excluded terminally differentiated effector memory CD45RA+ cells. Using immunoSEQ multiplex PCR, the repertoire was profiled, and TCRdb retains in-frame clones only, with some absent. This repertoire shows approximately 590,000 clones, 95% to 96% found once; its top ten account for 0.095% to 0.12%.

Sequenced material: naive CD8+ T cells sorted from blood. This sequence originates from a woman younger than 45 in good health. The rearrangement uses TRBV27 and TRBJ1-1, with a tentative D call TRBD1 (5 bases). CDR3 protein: CASSFVGLSTEAFF. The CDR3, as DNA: TGTGCCAGCAGTTTTGTGGGGCTTAGCACTGAAGCTTTCTTT.